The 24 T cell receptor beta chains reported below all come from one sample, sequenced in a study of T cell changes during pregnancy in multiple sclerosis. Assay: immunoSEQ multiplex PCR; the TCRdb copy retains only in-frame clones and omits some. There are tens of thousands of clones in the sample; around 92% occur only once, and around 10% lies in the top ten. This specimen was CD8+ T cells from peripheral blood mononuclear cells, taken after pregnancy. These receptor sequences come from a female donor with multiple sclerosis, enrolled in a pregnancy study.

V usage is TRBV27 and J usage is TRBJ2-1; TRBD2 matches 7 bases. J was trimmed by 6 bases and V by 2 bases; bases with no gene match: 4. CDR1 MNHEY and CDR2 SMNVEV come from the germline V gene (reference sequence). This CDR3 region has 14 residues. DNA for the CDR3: TGTGCCAGCAGTTTAGGGACTACCGCCAATGAGCAGTTCTTC. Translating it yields CASSLGTTANEQFF.

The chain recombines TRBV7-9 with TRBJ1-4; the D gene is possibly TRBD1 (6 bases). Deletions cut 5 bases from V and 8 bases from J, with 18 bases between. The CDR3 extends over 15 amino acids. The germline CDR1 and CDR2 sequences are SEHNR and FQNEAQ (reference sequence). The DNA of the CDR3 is TGTGCCAGCAGCCCACCGACAGGCTCAGGGGAAAAACTGTTTTTT. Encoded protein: CASSPPTGSGEKLFF.

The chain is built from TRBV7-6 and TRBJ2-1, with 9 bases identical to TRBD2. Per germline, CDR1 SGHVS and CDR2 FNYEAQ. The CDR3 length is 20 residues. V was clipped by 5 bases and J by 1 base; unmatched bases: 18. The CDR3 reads CASSLLSGTSPPLSYNEQFF. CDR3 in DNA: TGTGCCAGCAGCCTCCTCTCCGGGACTAGCCCCCCCCTTTCCTACAATGAGCAGTTCTTC.

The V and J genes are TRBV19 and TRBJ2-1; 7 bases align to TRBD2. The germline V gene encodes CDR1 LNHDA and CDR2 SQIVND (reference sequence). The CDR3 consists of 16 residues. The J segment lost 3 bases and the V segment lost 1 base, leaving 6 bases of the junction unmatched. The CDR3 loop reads CASSIGFAGVYNEQFF. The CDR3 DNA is TGTGCCAGTAGTATAGGATTCGCGGGGGTCTACAATGAGCAGTTCTTC.

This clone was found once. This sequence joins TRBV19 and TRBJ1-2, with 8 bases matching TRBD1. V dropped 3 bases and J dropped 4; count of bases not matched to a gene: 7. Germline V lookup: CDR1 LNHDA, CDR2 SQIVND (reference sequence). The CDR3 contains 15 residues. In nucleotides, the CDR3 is TGTGCCAGTAGTATGAAGACAGGGGTGTTCTATGGCTACACCTTC. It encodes CASSMKTGVFYGYTF.

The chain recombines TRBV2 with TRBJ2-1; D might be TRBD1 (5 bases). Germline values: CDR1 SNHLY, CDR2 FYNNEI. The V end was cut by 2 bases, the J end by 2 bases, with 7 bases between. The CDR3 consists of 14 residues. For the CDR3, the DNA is TGTGCCAGCAGTGAACAGGGCCCCTACAATGAGCAGTTCTTC. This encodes CASSEQGPYNEQFF.

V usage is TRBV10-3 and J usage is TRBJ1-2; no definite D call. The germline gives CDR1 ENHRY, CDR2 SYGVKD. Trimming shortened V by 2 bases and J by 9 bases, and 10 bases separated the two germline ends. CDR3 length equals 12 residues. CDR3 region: CAISESKARYTF. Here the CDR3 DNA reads TGTGCCATCAGTGAGAGTAAAGCCCGCTACACCTTC.

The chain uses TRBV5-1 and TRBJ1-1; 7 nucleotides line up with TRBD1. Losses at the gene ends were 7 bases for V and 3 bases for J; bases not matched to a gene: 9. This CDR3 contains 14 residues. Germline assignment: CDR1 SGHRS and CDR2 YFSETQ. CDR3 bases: TGCGCCAGCCGAGTAACAGGGGAGTACACTGAAGCTTTCTTT. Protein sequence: CASRVTGEYTEAFF.

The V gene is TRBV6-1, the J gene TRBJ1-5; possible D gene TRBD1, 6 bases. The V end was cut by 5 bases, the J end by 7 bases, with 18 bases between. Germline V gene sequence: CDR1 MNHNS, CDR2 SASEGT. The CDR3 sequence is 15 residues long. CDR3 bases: TGTGCCAGCAGTCCACAGCGGGGGGCCGCGCAGCCCCAGCATTTT. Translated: CASSPQRGAAQPQHF.

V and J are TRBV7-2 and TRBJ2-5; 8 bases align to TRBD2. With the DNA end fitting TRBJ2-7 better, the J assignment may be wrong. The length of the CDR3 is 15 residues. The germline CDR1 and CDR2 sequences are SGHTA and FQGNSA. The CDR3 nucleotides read TGTGCCAGCAGCTTTAGCGGGATTAGCTCCTACGAGCAGTACTTC. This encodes CASSFSGISSYEQYF.

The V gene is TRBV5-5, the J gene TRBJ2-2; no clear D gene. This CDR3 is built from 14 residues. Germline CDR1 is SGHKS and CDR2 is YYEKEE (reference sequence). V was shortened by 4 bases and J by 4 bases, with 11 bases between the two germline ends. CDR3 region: CASSPTIRTGELFF. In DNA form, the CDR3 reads TGTGCCAGCAGCCCTACCATACGCACCGGGGAGCTGTTTTTT.

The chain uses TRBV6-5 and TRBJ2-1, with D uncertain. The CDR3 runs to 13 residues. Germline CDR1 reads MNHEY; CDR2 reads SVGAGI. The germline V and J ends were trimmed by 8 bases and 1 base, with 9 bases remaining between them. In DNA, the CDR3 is TGTGCCAGCGGGCGAGTTTCCTACAATGAGCAGTTCTTC. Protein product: CASGRVSYNEQFF.

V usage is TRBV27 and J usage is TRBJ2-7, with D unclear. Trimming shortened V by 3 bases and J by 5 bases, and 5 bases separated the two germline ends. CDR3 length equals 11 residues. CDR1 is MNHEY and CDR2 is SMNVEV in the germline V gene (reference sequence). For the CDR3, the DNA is TGTGCCAGCAGTTTCGCTAACGAGCAGTACTTC. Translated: CASSFANEQYF.

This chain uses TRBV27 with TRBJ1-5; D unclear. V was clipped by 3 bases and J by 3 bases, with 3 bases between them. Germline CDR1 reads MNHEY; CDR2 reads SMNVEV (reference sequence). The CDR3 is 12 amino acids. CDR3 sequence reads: CASSFINQPQHF. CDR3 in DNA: TGTGCCAGCAGTTTTATCAATCAGCCCCAGCATTTT.

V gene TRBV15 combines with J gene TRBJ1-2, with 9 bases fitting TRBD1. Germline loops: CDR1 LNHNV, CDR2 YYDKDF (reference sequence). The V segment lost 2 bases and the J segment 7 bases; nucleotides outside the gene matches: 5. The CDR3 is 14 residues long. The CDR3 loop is CATSRPDRGIGYTF. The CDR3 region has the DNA TGTGCCACCAGCAGACCGGACAGGGGTATTGGCTACACCTTC.

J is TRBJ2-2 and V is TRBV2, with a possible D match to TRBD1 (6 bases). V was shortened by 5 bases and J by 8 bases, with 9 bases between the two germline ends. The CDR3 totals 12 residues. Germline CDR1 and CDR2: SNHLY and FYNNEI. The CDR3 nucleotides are TGTGCCAGCAGTTCAGGGGCAGGGGAGCTGTTTTTT. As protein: CASSSGAGELFF.

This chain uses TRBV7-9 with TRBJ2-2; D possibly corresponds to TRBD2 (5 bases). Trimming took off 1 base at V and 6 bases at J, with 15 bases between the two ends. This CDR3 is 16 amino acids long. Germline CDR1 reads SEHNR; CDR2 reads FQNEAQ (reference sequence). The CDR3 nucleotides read TGTGCCAGCAGCTTAGGAGACCGGCTAGCCCCCGGGGAGCTGTTTTTT. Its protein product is CASSLGDRLAPGELFF. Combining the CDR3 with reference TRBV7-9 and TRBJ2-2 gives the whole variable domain DTGVSQNPRHKITKRGQNVTFRCDPISEHNRLYWYRQTLGQGPEFLTYFQNEAQLEKSRLLSDRFSAERPKGSFSTLEIQRTEQGDSAMYLCASSLGDRLAPGELFFGEGSRLTVL.

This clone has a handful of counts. CDR3 bases: TGTGCCAGCAGCTTCAGGGGCGGGTACACTGAAGCTTTCTTT. This sequence encodes CASSFRGGYTEAFF. The chain uses TRBV2 and TRBJ1-1; D may be TRBD1 (6 bases). The V end was cut by 6 bases, the J end by 3 bases, with 14 bases between. From germline, CDR1 is SNHLY and CDR2 FYNNEI. The length of the CDR3 is 14 residues.

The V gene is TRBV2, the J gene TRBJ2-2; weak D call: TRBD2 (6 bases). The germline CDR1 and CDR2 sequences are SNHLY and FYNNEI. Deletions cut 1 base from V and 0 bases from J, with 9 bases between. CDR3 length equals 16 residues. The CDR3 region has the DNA TGTGCCAGCAGTGAAGGGAGGGGTGCGAACACCGGGGAGCTGTTTTTT. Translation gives CASSEGRGANTGELFF.

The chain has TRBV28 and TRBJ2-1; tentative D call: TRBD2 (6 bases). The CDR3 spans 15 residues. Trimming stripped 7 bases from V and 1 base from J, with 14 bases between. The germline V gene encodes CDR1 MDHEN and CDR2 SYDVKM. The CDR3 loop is CASNPLARSYNEQFF. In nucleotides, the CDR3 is TGTGCCAGCAATCCACTAGCCCGGTCCTACAATGAGCAGTTCTTC. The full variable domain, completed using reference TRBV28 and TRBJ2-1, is DVKVTQSSRYLVKRTGEKVFLECVQDMDHENMFWYRQDPGLGLRLIYFSYDVKMKEKGDIPEGYSVSREKKERFSLILESASTNQTSMYLCASNPLARSYNEQFFGPGTRLTVL.

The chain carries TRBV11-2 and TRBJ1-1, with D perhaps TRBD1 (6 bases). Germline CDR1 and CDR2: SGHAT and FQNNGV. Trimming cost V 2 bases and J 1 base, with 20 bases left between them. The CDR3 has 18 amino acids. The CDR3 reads CASSLPTTGRRANTEAFF. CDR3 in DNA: TGTGCCAGCAGCTTACCCACGACAGGCCGCAGGGCGAACACTGAAGCTTTCTTT.

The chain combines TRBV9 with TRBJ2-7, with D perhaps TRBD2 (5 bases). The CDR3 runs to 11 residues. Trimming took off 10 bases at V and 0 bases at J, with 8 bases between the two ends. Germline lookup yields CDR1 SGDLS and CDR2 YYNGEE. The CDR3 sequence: CAGSHSYEQYF. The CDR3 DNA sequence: TGTGCCGGGAGCCACTCCTACGAGCAGTACTTC.

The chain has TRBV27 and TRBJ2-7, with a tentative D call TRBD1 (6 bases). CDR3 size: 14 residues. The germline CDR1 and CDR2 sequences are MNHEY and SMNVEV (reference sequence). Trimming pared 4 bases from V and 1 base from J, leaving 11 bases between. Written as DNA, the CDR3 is TGTGCCAGCAGTTGGGGGCAGGGGTCCTACGAGCAGTACTTC. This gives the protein CASSWGQGSYEQYF.

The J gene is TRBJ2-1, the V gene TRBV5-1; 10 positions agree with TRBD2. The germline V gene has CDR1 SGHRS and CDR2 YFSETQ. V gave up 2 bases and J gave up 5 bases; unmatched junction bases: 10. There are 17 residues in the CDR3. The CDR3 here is CASSFFPSGGMDNEQFF. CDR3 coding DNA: TGCGCCAGCAGCTTCTTCCCTAGCGGGGGAATGGACAATGAGCAGTTCTTC.